The 14 T cell receptor beta chains reported below all come from one sample, sequenced in a study of cytomegalovirus exposure and HLA in healthy donors. Researchers ran the PCR with 60 Vbeta and 13 Jbeta primers. Data came from immunoSEQ multiplex PCR; TCRdb stores just in-frame clones and leaves some out. This table holds over 100,000 clones, roughly four fifths found once. The sequenced sample consisted of PBMCs. These receptors originate from a male donor in good health and CMV-seronegative.

This rearrangement joins TRBV30 to TRBJ1-2, with 11 bases fitting TRBD1. The V gene's germline CDR1 is GTSNPN and CDR2 SVGIG (reference sequence). This CDR3 is built from 13 residues. The trim removed 0 bases at V and 8 bases at J, leaving 2 bases unmatched. In DNA, the CDR3 is TGTGCCTGGAGTGTTGGACAGGGGGCGGGCTACACCTTC. Its protein product is CAWSVGQGAGYTF.

The V gene is TRBV5-1, the J gene TRBJ2-7; 9 nucleotides line up with TRBD2. The CDR3 length is 15 residues. The ends lost 0 bases at V and 3 bases at J; junction bases unmatched: 4. Germline V lookup: CDR1 SGHRS, CDR2 YFSETQ. CDR3 nucleotides: TGCGCCAGCAGCTTGGGGCTAGCGGGATTCTACGAGCAGTACTTC. Protein: CASSLGLAGFYEQYF.

The V call is TRBV5-1, the J call TRBJ1-1, with 8 positions matching TRBD1. CDR1 is SGHRS and CDR2 is YFSETQ in the germline V gene. After removal of 5 bases from V and 3 bases from J, the junction contained 6 bases not matched to a gene. The CDR3 covers 14 residues. CDR3 DNA sequence: TGCGCCAGCAGTTCCCCGGACAGGGACACTGAAGCTTTCTTT. Its translation: CASSSPDRDTEAFF.

The rearrangement links TRBV30 to TRBJ1-2, with 9 bases lining up with TRBD1. The CDR3 extends over 12 amino acids. Germline V gene lookup returns CDR1 GTSNPN and CDR2 SVGIG (reference sequence). V was clipped by 3 bases and J by 8 bases; unmatched bases: 4. The CDR3 loop is CAWSRDRDGYTF. In DNA form, the CDR3 reads TGTGCCTGGAGCCGGGACAGGGACGGCTACACCTTC. Full variable domain (remainder filled in from reference TRBV30 and TRBJ1-2): SQTIHQWPATLVQPVGSPLSLECTVEGTSNPNLYWYRQAAGRGLQLLFYSVGIGQISSEVPQNLSASRPQDRQFILSSKKLLLSDSGFYLCAWSRDRDGYTFGSGTRLTVV.

The genes are TRBV10-3 and TRBJ2-7; TRBD1 matches at 8 bases. J lost 7 bases, V lost 3 bases, and 8 bases had no gene match. This CDR3 spans 14 amino acids. Per the germline V gene, CDR1 is ENHRY and CDR2 is SYGVKD. The CDR3 is CAISDTFRGQEQYF. The CDR3 DNA reads TGTGCCATCAGTGATACTTTCAGGGGGCAAGAGCAGTACTTC.

V usage is TRBV19 and J usage is TRBJ1-5; 8 bases are a match to TRBD1. Trimming at V came to 7 bases and at J to 2 bases, leaving 4 bases not matched to a gene. The germline V gene has CDR1 LNHDA and CDR2 SQIVND (reference sequence). CDR3 length: 14 residues. The CDR3 loop reads CASTMTGGNQPQHF. CDR3 coding DNA: TGTGCCAGTACCATGACAGGGGGCAATCAGCCCCAGCATTTT.

This clone showed up just a few times. V and J are TRBV7-3 and TRBJ2-3; 12 bases agree with TRBD2. The CDR3 is 15 residues long. Trimming removed 5 bases from V and 5 bases from J; junction bases left unmatched: 5. The germline V gene encodes CDR1 SGHTA and CDR2 FQGTGA. CDR3 amino acids: CASSLRTSGKDTQYF. For the CDR3, the DNA is TGTGCCAGCAGCCTACGGACTAGCGGGAAAGATACGCAGTATTTT. Full variable domain (rest looked up from reference TRBV7-3 and TRBJ2-3): GAGVSQTPSNKVTEKGKYVELRCDPISGHTALYWYRQSLGQGPEFLIYFQGTGAADDSGLPNDRFFAVRPEGSVSTLKIQRTERGDSAVYLCASSLRTSGKDTQYFGPGTRLTVL.

V gene TRBV5-8 combines with J gene TRBJ2-7; 15 nucleotides match TRBD2. Germline values: CDR1 SGHTS, CDR2 YDEGEE. With 4 bases clipped from V and 5 bases from J, the junction kept 7 bases outside the gene matches. This CDR3 has 16 residues. CDR3 nucleotides: TGTGCCAGCAGCATGGGACTAGCGGGAGGAATGGACGAGCAGTACTTC. This encodes CASSMGLAGGMDEQYF.

The chain is built from TRBV7-9 and TRBJ2-5; 11 bases line up with TRBD2. The CDR3 is made up of 17 amino acids. The germline gives CDR1 SEHNR, CDR2 FQNEAQ (reference sequence). With V trimmed by 5 bases and J by 6 bases, 14 bases remained unmatched. DNA for the CDR3: TGTGCCAGCAGCCAAGTGTCTAGCGGGAGGAGCGGAAAGACCCAGTACTTC. This sequence encodes CASSQVSSGRSGKTQYF.

The J gene is TRBJ2-7, the V gene TRBV6-1; D perhaps matches TRBD1 (6 bases). This CDR3 comprises 15 residues. Germline V lookup: CDR1 MNHNS, CDR2 SASEGT. V was trimmed by 1 base and J by 0 bases, leaving 10 bases between them. CDR3 nucleotide sequence: TGTGCCAGCAGTGAAGGGGACATCGGCTCCTACGAGCAGTACTTC. Translation gives CASSEGDIGSYEQYF.

This rearrangement joins TRBV19 to TRBJ1-2; weak D call: TRBD1 (6 bases). The length of the CDR3 is 13 residues. V dropped 10 bases and J dropped 8 bases, with 20 bases sitting between them. Germline V CDR1 and CDR2: LNHDA, SQIVND (reference sequence). CDR3 amino acids: CATETNGGQGYTF. The CDR3 DNA is TGTGCCACCGAAACCAATGGGGGCCAAGGCTACACCTTC.

This rearrangement joins TRBV28 to TRBJ1-4, with TRBD1 identical over 9 bases. The V segment lost 5 bases and the J segment 0 bases; nucleotides outside the gene matches: 7. Germline V gives CDR1 MDHEN, CDR2 SYDVKM. CDR3 length equals 17 residues. In DNA form, the CDR3 reads TGTGCCAGCAGTACACCGGGACAGGGCGCAACTAATGAAAAACTGTTTTTT. Protein sequence: CASSTPGQGATNEKLFF. The entire variable domain, with the rest obtained from reference TRBV28 and TRBJ1-4, is as follows: DVKVTQSSRYLVKRTGEKVFLECVQDMDHENMFWYRQDPGLGLRLIYFSYDVKMKEKGDIPEGYSVSREKKERFSLILESASTNQTSMYLCASSTPGQGATNEKLFFGSGTQLSVL.

The chain employs TRBV30 and TRBJ2-7; TRBD2 matches 9 bases. V lost 0 bases, J lost 2 bases, and 5 bases stayed unmatched. Germline CDR1 reads GTSNPN; CDR2 reads SVGIG (reference sequence). The CDR3 totals 15 residues. CDR3 loop: CAWSVRGRVTYEQYF. The CDR3 coding sequence is TGTGCCTGGAGTGTACGCGGGAGGGTCACCTACGAGCAGTACTTC.

V is TRBV6-1 and J is TRBJ1-5, with TRBD1 matching 9 bases. V shed 5 bases and J 6 bases; nucleotides not matched to a gene: 8. Germline CDR1 and CDR2: MNHNS and SASEGT. The CDR3 runs 15 residues. CDR3 nucleotides: TGTGCCAGCAGTAAGGGACAGGGAGTTTCTCAGCCCCAGCATTTT. Translating gives CASSKGQGVSQPQHF.